The rows below give T cell receptor beta chains drawn from one sample of a study of response to subunit inactivated influenza vaccine. TCRdb called the RT-PCR reads again in MiXCR, with one record for every CDR3 protein. The sample yields 650,000 or so distinct CDR3 sequences, less than 15% seen once. Specimen: PBMCs from blood, collected less than 15 days before vaccination. Receptors originate from a middle-aged man who received an inactivated influenza vaccine. Both conserved end residues are part of each CDR3. The order of the fields is clone size, V gene, J gene, D gene, CDR3 DNA, CDR3 protein. D genes are given only for firm matches. Clone size, where shown, is once, few, many, or a class for clones that have expanded.

size: .
V: TRBV6-5
J: TRBJ2-5
D: TRBD1
DNA: TGTGCCAGCAGTTACCACGGGACAGCCCAAGAGACCCAGTACTTC
CDR3: CASSYHGTAQETQYF

size: few
V: TRBV6-1
J: TRBJ2-5
D: TRBD2
DNA: TGTGCCAGCAGGCCGACTAGCGGGACGGGCCAGTACTTC
CDR3: CASRPTSGTGQYF

size: few
V: TRBV28
J: TRBJ2-2
D: .
DNA: TGTGCCAGCAGTCCACTAGTGGCCGGGGAGCTGTTTTTT
CDR3: CASSPLVAGELFF

size: few
V: TRBV12-3/TRBV12-4
J: TRBJ1-1
D: .
DNA: TGTGCCAGCAGTTTAGGGCGACAGATGAACACTGAAGCTTTCTTT
CDR3: CASSLGRQMNTEAFF

size: .
V: TRBV28
J: TRBJ2-3
D: TRBD2
DNA: TGTGCCAGCAGTTTATCTCGCGGGGGGGGTACAGATACGCAGTATTTT
CDR3: CASSLSRGGGTDTQYF

size: many
V: TRBV7-6
J: TRBJ2-1
D: .
DNA: TGTGCCAGCAGCTTAGTTGCTGACACGGGGAGCTCCTACAATGAGCAGTTCTTC
CDR3: CASSLVADTGSSYNEQFF

size: .
V: TRBV9
J: TRBJ1-2
D: .
DNA: TGTGCCAGCAGCGTAGGACAGCGGAGGGCCAACTATGGCTACACCTTC
CDR3: CASSVGQRRANYGYTF

size: .
V: TRBV12-5
J: TRBJ2-2
D: .
DNA: TGTGCTAGTGGTTTGGTAAGCAGGGTCACCGGGGAGCTGTTTTTT
CDR3: CASGLVSRVTGELFF

size: few
V: TRBV5-6
J: TRBJ2-5
D: .
DNA: TGTGCCAGCAGCTTCGTCTCTGAAGAGACCCAGTACTTC
CDR3: CASSFVSEETQYF

size: .
V: TRBV18
J: TRBJ1-2
D: .
DNA: TGTGCCAGCTCGTCCGAACAGGGAGGCTATGGCTACACCTTC
CDR3: CASSSEQGGYGYTF

size: .
V: TRBV7-2
J: TRBJ1-6
D: TRBD1
DNA: TGTGCCAGCAGCCCCAGGGGGAATAATTCACCCCTCCACTTT
CDR3: CASSPRGNNSPLHF

size: few
V: TRBV12-5
J: TRBJ2-7
D: TRBD2
DNA: TGTGCTAGTGGTCCACTGTCTGCGCGGCTGGGAGGGAAGCAGTACTTC
CDR3: CASGPLSARLGGKQYF